This TCR beta chain is drawn from a study of lymphopenia after photon versus proton radiotherapy. The CDR3 has 14 residues. V shed 5 bases and J shed 5 bases, with 13 bases lying between them. Per the germline V gene, CDR1 is SSHAT and CDR2 is FNYEAQ (reference sequence). Study-wide results and limits: Relative stability marked proton patients; photon patients lost diversity and naive cells.

Comments on this clone: No antigen is known for it.

Measured with immunoSEQ multiplex PCR; TCRdb has only the in-frame clones, and not every one. The sample consists of about 6,900 clones, more than 65% of them appearing once. The sequence was collected from a man aged 25 to 40 with gastric cancer. J is TRBJ2-1 and V is TRBV7-7; D is unresolved. This sample comprised peripheral blood, obtained from a patient treated with photon-based radiotherapy. The CDR3 bases are TGTGCCAGCAGCCCCGAGGCCGGTAACAATGAGCAGTTCTTC. This sequence encodes CASSPEAGNNEQFF.